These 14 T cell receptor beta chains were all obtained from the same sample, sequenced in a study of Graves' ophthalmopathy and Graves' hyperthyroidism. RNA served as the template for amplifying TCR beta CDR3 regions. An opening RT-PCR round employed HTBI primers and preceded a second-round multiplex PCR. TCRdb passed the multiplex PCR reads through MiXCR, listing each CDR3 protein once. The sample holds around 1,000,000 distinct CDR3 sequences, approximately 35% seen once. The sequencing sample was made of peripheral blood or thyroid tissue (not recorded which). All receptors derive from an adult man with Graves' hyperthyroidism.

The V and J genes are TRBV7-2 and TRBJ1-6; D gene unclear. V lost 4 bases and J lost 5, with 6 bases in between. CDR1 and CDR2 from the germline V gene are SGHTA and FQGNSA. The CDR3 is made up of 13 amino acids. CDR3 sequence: CASSSPHNSPLHF. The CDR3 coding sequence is TGTGCCAGCAGCTCTCCCCATAATTCACCCCTCCACTTT.

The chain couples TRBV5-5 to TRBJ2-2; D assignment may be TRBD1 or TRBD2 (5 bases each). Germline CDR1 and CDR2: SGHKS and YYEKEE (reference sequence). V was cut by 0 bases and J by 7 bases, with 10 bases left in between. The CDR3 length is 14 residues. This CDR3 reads CASSLAGLGGELFF. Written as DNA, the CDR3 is TGTGCCAGCAGCTTGGCGGGGCTGGGCGGGGAGCTGTTTTTT.

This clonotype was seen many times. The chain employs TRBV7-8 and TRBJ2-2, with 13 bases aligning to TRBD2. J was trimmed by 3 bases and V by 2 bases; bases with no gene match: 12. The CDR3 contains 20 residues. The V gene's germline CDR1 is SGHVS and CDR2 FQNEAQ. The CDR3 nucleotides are TGTGCCAGCAGCTTATTGAGCTCGACTAGCGGGAGGAGCGACACCGGGGAGCTGTTTTTT. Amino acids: CASSLLSSTSGRSDTGELFF.

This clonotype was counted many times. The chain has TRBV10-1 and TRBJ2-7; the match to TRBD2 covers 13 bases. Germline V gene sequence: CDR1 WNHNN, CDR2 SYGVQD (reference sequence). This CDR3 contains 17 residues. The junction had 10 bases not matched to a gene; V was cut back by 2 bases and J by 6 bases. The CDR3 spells CASSEAGLAGDSGEQYF. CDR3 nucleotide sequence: TGCGCCAGCAGTGAGGCCGGACTAGCGGGGGACTCGGGCGAGCAGTACTTC.

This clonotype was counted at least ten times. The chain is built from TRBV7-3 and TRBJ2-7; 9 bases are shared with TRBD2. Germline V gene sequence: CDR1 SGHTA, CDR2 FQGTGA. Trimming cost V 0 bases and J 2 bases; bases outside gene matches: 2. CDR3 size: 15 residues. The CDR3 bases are TGTGCCAGCAGCTTAACGACTAGCGGAGCCTACGAGCAGTACTTC. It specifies CASSLTTSGAYEQYF.

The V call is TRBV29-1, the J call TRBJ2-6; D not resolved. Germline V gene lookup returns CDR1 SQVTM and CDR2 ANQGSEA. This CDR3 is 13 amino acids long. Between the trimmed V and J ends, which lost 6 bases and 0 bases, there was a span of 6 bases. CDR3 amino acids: CSVKSSGANVLTF. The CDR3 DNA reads TGCAGCGTGAAGAGCTCTGGGGCCAACGTCCTGACTTTC. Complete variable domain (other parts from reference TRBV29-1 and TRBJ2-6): SAVISQKPSRDICQRGTSLTIQCQVDSQVTMMFWYRQQPGQSLTLIATANQGSEATYESGFVIDKFPISRPNLTFSTLTVSNMSPEDSSIYLCSVKSSGANVLTFGAGSRLTVL.

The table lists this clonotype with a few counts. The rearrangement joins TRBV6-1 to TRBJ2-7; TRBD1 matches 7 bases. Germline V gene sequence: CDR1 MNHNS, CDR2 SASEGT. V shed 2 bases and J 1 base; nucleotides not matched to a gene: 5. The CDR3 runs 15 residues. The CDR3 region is CASSEHQGESYEQYF. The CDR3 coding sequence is TGTGCCAGCAGTGAACATCAGGGGGAGTCCTACGAGCAGTACTTC.

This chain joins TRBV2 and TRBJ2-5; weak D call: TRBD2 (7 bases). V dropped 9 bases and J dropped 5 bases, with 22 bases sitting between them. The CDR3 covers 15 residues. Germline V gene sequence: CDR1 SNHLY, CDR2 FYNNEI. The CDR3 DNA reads TGTGCCAGTTCCATCCCGGGGGGCAATCCGGAGACCCAGTACTTC. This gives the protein CASSIPGGNPETQYF.

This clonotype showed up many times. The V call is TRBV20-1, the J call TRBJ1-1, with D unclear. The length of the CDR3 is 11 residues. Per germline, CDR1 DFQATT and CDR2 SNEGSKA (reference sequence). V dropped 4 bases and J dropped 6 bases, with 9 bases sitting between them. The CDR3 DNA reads TGCAGTGCTAAGGTGATCGCTGAAGCTTTCTTT. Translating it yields CSAKVIAEAFF.

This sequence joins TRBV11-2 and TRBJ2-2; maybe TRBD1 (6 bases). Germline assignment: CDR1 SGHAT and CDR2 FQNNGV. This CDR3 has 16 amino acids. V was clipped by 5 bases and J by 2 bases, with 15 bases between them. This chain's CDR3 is CASSLARTANTGELFF. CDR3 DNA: TGTGCCAGCAGCCTCGCCCGGACAGCCAACACCGGGGAGCTGTTTTTT.

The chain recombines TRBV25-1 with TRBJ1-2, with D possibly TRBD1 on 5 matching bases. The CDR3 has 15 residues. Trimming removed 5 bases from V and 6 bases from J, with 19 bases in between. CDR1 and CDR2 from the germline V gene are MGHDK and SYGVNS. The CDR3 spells CASSPSQGGTDGYTF. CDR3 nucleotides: TGTGCCAGCAGTCCAAGTCAGGGAGGCACAGATGGCTACACCTTC.

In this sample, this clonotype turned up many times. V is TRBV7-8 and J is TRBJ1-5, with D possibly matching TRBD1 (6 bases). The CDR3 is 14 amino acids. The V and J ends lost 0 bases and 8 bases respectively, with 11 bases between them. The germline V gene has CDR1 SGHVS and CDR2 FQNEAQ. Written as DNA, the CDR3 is TGTGCCAGCAGCTTAGCGGGGGGCGCGGAGCCCCAGCATTTT. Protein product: CASSLAGGAEPQHF.

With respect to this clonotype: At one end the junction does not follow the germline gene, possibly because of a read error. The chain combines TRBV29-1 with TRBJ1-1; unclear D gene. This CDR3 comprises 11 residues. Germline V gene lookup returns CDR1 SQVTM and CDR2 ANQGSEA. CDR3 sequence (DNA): TGCAGCTTCGGGGTGTCCACTGAAGCTTTCTTC. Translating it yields CSFGVSTEAFF.

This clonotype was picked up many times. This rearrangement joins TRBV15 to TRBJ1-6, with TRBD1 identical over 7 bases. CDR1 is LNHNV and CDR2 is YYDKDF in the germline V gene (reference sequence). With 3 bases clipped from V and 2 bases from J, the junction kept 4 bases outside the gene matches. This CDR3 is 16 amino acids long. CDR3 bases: TGTGCCACCAGCAGGGGGACAGAGCCCTATAATTCACCCCTCCACTTT. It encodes CATSRGTEPYNSPLHF. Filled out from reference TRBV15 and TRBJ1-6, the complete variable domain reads DAMVIQNPRYQVTQFGKPVTLSCSQTLNHNVMYWYQQKSSQAPKLLFHYYDKDFNNEADTPDNFQSRRPNTSFCFLDIRSPGLGDTAMYLCATSRGTEPYNSPLHFGNGTRLTVT.